Sequencing of this TCR beta chain was carried out in a study of T cell responses to AZD1222 COVID-19 vaccine. Germline V CDR1 and CDR2: SGHNT, YENEEA. The CDR3 loop spans 15 amino acids. V shed 5 bases, J shed 4 bases, and the junction held 8 bases outside the gene matches. TCRdb's copy holds only in-frame clones and misses some; the assay was immunoSEQ multiplex PCR. The data contain about 42,000 clones, around 88% of them singletons. This TCR was sampled from an adult who received the AZD1222 COVID-19 vaccine. The specimen was peripheral blood, collected 28 days after the second AZD1222 dose. V and J are TRBV11-3 and TRBJ2-1, with 7 bases aligning to TRBD1. This CDR3 reads CASSVEQGTYNEQFF. CDR3 nucleotide sequence: TGTGCCAGCAGCGTCGAACAGGGGACGTACAATGAGCAGTTCTTC.